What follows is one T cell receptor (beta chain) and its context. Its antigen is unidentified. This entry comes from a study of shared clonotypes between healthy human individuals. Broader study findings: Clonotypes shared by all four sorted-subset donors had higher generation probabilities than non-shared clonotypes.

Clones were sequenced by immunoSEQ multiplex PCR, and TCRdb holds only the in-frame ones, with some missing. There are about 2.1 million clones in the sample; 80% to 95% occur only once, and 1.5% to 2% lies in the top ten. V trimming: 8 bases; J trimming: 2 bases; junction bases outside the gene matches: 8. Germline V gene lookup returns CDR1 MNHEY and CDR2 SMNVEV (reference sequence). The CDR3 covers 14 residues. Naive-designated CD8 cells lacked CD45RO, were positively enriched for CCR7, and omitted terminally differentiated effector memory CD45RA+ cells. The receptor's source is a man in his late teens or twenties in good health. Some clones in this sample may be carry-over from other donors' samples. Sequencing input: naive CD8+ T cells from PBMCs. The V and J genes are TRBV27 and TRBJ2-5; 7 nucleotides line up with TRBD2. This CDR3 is CASRRLALQETQYF. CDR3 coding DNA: TGTGCCAGCCGTAGACTAGCCTTACAAGAGACCCAGTACTTC.